This T cell receptor beta chain was retrieved from a study of blood T cell repertoires in COVID-19. TCRdb keeps only in-frame clones here, not all; method: immunoSEQ multiplex PCR. Of fewer than 180,000 clones in the sample, around 90% are singletons; the top ten hold 4% to 5%. The V gene lost 1 base and the J gene lost 4 bases, with 8 bases spanning the gap. CDR3 length: 14 residues. The germline V gene has CDR1 SGHTA and CDR2 FQGNSA. The source material was peripheral blood. The chain links TRBV7-2 to TRBJ2-1; D remains ambiguous. The TCR originated in a woman in her fifties or sixties with active or convalescent COVID-19. DNA for the CDR3: TGTGCCAGCAGCTTAGATACTATTTACAATGAGCAGTTCTTC. Its protein product is CASSLDTIYNEQFF.